The rows below give T cell receptor beta chains drawn from one sample of a study of neoadjuvant anti-PD-1 for oral cavity cancer. Measured with immunoSEQ multiplex PCR; TCRdb has only the in-frame clones, and not every one. The data contain around 18,000 clones, roughly two thirds of them singletons. Sequenced here: PBMCs, sampled before nivolumab (anti-PD-1) treatment. The receptors originated from a person between 35 and 79 years old with oral cavity squamous cell carcinoma. Both conserved end residues are part of each CDR3. A D gene is named only where the DNA matches it firmly. The size field is filled for only some rows; it gives once, few, many or a size class.

D,J,V,size,CDR3,DNA
.,TRBJ2-5,TRBV27,.,CASSQRSETQYF,TGTGCCAGCAGTCAGCGATCGGAGACCCAGTACTTC
TRBD1,TRBJ1-1,TRBV19,.,CASSVQGGATEAFF,TGTGCCAGTAGTGTACAGGGGGGGGCCACTGAAGCTTTCTTT
.,TRBJ2-5,TRBV5-4,.,CASSPRGGSQETQYF,TGTGCCAGCAGCCCAAGGGGTGGGAGCCAAGAGACCCAGTACTTC
TRBD1,TRBJ1-1,TRBV5-1,.,CASSKQPGQEYMNTEAFF,TGCGCCAGCAGCAAGCAGCCGGGACAGGAGTACATGAACACTGAAGCTTTCTTT
TRBD2,TRBJ2-7,TRBV19,.,CASSIDNGGRSSEQYF,TGTGCCAGTAGTATAGATAATGGCGGGAGGAGCTCCGAGCAGTACTTC
TRBD2,TRBJ2-2,TRBV5-1,few,CASSLRTSTGELFF,TGCGCCAGCAGCTTAAGGACTAGCACCGGGGAGCTGTTTTTT
TRBD1,TRBJ2-7,TRBV10-3,.,CAISGQGQGDEQYF,TGTGCCATCAGTGGGCAGGGACAGGGCGACGAGCAGTACTTC
TRBD1,TRBJ1-1,TRBV4-2,.,CASSHSLGDRGPQGENTEAFF,TGTGCCAGCAGCCACTCTTTAGGAGACAGGGGGCCCCAGGGCGAGAACACTGAAGCTTTCTTT
.,TRBJ1-2,TRBV11-2,few,CASSSFGAGTYGYTF,TGTGCCAGCAGCTCCTTCGGAGCAGGGACCTATGGCTACACCTTC
TRBD2,TRBJ2-3,TRBV10-3,.,CATVAGDPDTQYF,TGTGCCACCGTAGCGGGAGACCCAGATACGCAGTATTTT
TRBD1,TRBJ1-1,TRBV6-6,.,CASSPGGTEAFF,TGTGCCAGCAGCCCAGGGGGCACTGAAGCTTTCTTT
.,TRBJ2-7,TRBV5-4,.,CASSSDRTAYEQYF,TGTGCCAGCAGCAGCGACAGGACCGCCTACGAGCAGTACTTC
.,TRBJ2-2,TRBV5-1,.,CASSLDRALFANTGELFF,TGCGCCAGCAGCTTGGACAGGGCCCTGTTCGCGAACACCGGGGAGCTGTTTTTT
TRBD1,TRBJ1-4,TRBV11-2,.,CASTMTGLTTNEKLFF,TGTGCCAGCACCATGACAGGGCTCACAACTAATGAAAAACTGTTTTTT
.,TRBJ2-1,TRBV30,.,CAWRVLGPSYNEQFF,TGTGCCTGGAGGGTACTAGGGCCCTCCTACAATGAGCAGTTCTTC
TRBD2,TRBJ2-3,TRBV6-5,.,CASSWGTSGRSDTQYF,TGTGCCAGCAGTTGGGGGACTAGCGGGAGGTCAGATACGCAGTATTTT
.,TRBJ1-3,TRBV5-6,.,CASSLRGYSGNTIYF,TGTGCCAGCAGCTTGCGGGGTTACTCTGGAAACACCATATATTTT
TRBD1,TRBJ2-7,TRBV28,.,CASSSSGQGVGEQYF,TGTGCCAGCAGTTCCTCGGGACAGGGGGTGGGGGAGCAGTACTTC
TRBD1,TRBJ2-1,TRBV2,.,CASSGGTGEVRDYNEQFF,TGTGCCAGCAGTGGGGGGACAGGGGAAGTTCGGGACTACAATGAGCAGTTCTTC
.,TRBJ1-4,TRBV6-6,.,CASRASLNEKLFF,TGTGCCAGCAGGGCGTCCCTTAATGAAAAACTGTTTTTT
.,TRBJ1-1,TRBV14,.,CASSRVGGRTEAFF,TGTGCCAGCAGCCGCGTTGGGGGCAGAACTGAAGCTTTCTTT